One and the same sample provided the 15 T cell receptor beta chains below, sequenced in a study of blood T cell repertoires in COVID-19. Clones were sequenced by immunoSEQ multiplex PCR, and TCRdb holds only the in-frame ones, with some missing. The sample shows about 280,000 clones, around 90% of them seen only once. The sequencing input was PBMCs or T cells enriched from blood (not recorded which). The source is a woman in her thirties or forties who had recovered from COVID-19.

The chain's CDR3 is CAIQTTAGYTF. CDR3 sequence (DNA): TGTGCCATCCAGACGACAGCCGGCTACACCTTC. V usage is TRBV2 and J usage is TRBJ1-2; D perhaps matches TRBD1 (5 bases). Trimming left V 10 bases short and J 8 bases short, with 14 bases between. The germline CDR1 and CDR2 sequences are SNHLY and FYNNEI. The CDR3 has 11 residues.

This chain links TRBV28 with TRBJ1-6, with D possibly TRBD1 on 6 matching bases. The CDR3 covers 12 residues. Germline CDR1 MDHEN, CDR2 SYDVKM. V was pared by 7 bases and J by 10 bases, with 11 bases between. This CDR3 is CASTTGTSPLHF. The CDR3 coding sequence is TGTGCCAGCACCACAGGGACCTCACCCCTCCACTTT.

The chain couples TRBV7-3 to TRBJ2-1; 7 bases are a match to TRBD2. The J segment lost 6 bases and the V segment lost 2 bases, leaving 13 bases of the junction unmatched. Germline V gene sequence: CDR1 SGHTA, CDR2 FQGTGA. The length of the CDR3 is 17 residues. CDR3 region: CASSLSGGGSGGNEQFF. The CDR3 DNA reads TGTGCCAGCAGCTTATCTGGAGGCGGGAGCGGCGGCAATGAGCAGTTCTTC.

V usage is TRBV7-3 and J usage is TRBJ2-2; D remains unclear. CDR3 length: 15 amino acids. Per the germline V gene, CDR1 is SGHTA and CDR2 is FQGTGA. V lost 2 bases and J lost 5, with 12 bases in between. This chain's CDR3 is CASSLGLVPTGELFF. The CDR3 DNA follows: TGTGCCAGCAGCTTAGGCCTAGTGCCGACCGGGGAGCTGTTTTTT. Full variable domain (missing parts from reference TRBV7-3 and TRBJ2-2): GAGVSQTPSNKVTEKGKYVELRCDPISGHTALYWYRQSLGQGPEFLIYFQGTGAADDSGLPNDRFFAVRPEGSVSTLKIQRTERGDSAVYLCASSLGLVPTGELFFGEGSRLTVL.

The table lists this clone with a few counts. The rearrangement uses TRBV28 and TRBJ1-6; D gene ambiguous. The CDR3 totals 14 residues. Germline-derived CDR1 and CDR2 are MDHEN and SYDVKM. V shed 2 bases and J shed 7 bases, with 9 bases lying between them. DNA of the CDR3: TGTGCCAGCAGTTTACTCCTAACGAATTCACCCCTCCACTTT. It codes for CASSLLLTNSPLHF. The variable domain in full, with the rest retrieved from reference TRBV28 and TRBJ1-6, is DVKVTQSSRYLVKRTGEKVFLECVQDMDHENMFWYRQDPGLGLRLIYFSYDVKMKEKGDIPEGYSVSREKKERFSLILESASTNQTSMYLCASSLLLTNSPLHFGNGTRLTVT.

V and J are TRBV2 and TRBJ2-2, with a possible D match to TRBD1 (6 bases). Between the trimmed V and J ends, which lost 8 bases and 4 bases, there was a span of 11 bases. The CDR3 consists of 13 residues. Germline V CDR1 and CDR2: SNHLY, FYNNEI. Here the CDR3 reads CASSQGLTGELFF. The CDR3 region has the DNA TGTGCCAGCTCTCAGGGGCTCACCGGGGAGCTGTTTTTT.

The genes are TRBV5-1 and TRBJ2-1; 8 bases map to TRBD2. CDR3 length equals 16 residues. V lost 0 bases and J lost 7; bases outside the gene matches: 9. Germline values: CDR1 SGHRS, CDR2 YFSETQ. DNA for the CDR3: TGCGCCAGCAGCTTGGGGCCAGCGGGAGACTGGAATGAGCAGTTCTTC. Protein product: CASSLGPAGDWNEQFF.

This chain connects TRBV28 to TRBJ1-5; a weak D match, TRBD1 (6 bases). This CDR3 is 13 amino acids long. Germline V gives CDR1 MDHEN, CDR2 SYDVKM. The ends were cut back, 2 bases at V and 5 bases at J, with 7 bases in the middle. CDR3: CASSLGQHQPQHF. The CDR3 DNA sequence: TGTGCCAGCAGTTTAGGACAGCATCAGCCCCAGCATTTT. The whole variable domain, remainder taken from reference TRBV28 and TRBJ1-5, is DVKVTQSSRYLVKRTGEKVFLECVQDMDHENMFWYRQDPGLGLRLIYFSYDVKMKEKGDIPEGYSVSREKKERFSLILESASTNQTSMYLCASSLGQHQPQHFGDGTRLSIL.

This clone was counted between two and nine times. The chain is built from TRBV4-3 and TRBJ2-1, with TRBD1 identical over 10 bases. The CDR3 length is 15 residues. Losses at the gene ends were 5 bases for V and 2 bases for J; bases not matched to a gene: 3. The germline V gene has CDR1 LGHNA and CDR2 YSLEER. CDR3 sequence reads: CASSSGTGAYNEQFF. The CDR3 bases are TGCGCCAGCAGCTCCGGGACAGGGGCCTACAATGAGCAGTTCTTC.

Of note for this clone: A read error may produce the germline difference seen at one junction end. The chain recombines TRBV27 with TRBJ1-6; the D is unclear. CDR3 length: 12 residues. In germline, CDR1 is MNHEY, CDR2 SMNVEV (reference sequence). The CDR3 is CASSSLASSLHF. The DNA of the CDR3 is TGTGCCAGCAGTTCATTAGCTTCATCCCTCCACTTT.

The chain uses TRBV5-4 and TRBJ2-7, with 7 nucleotides matching TRBD2. V shed 4 bases and J 3 bases; nucleotides not matched to a gene: 13. Germline CDR1 reads SGHNT; CDR2 reads YYREEE (reference sequence). The length of the CDR3 is 16 residues. The CDR3 loop is CASSPPGPSGIYEQYF. The CDR3 DNA follows: TGTGCCAGCAGCCCCCCGGGCCCTAGCGGAATCTACGAGCAGTACTTC.

The chain's CDR3 is CAWTYSGGNTGELFF. CDR3 in DNA: TGTGCCTGGACCTATAGCGGGGGGAACACCGGGGAGCTGTTTTTT. The chain couples TRBV30 to TRBJ2-2, with 9 bases that match TRBD2. The CDR3 spans 15 residues. The germline V gene encodes CDR1 GTSNPN and CDR2 SVGIG (reference sequence). V shed 4 bases, J shed 1 base, and the junction held 4 bases outside the gene matches.

This chain joins TRBV7-9 and TRBJ2-6, with 8 bases identical to TRBD1. V trimming: 1 base; J trimming: 3 bases; junction bases outside the gene matches: 8. Germline V gives CDR1 SEHNR, CDR2 FQNEAQ (reference sequence). The CDR3 has 18 amino acids. CDR3 region: CASSLGTGWGFGANVLTF. As DNA, the CDR3 is TGTGCCAGCAGCTTAGGGACAGGGTGGGGTTTTGGGGCCAACGTCCTGACTTTC. The entire variable domain, with the rest obtained from reference TRBV7-9 and TRBJ2-6, is as follows: DTGVSQNPRHKITKRGQNVTFRCDPISEHNRLYWYRQTLGQGPEFLTYFQNEAQLEKSRLLSDRFSAERPKGSFSTLEIQRTEQGDSAMYLCASSLGTGWGFGANVLTFGAGSRLTVL.

The V call is TRBV24-1, the J call TRBJ2-2; weak D call: TRBD2 (7 bases). The CDR3 consists of 18 residues. The V end was cut by 3 bases, the J end by 0 bases, with 16 bases between. CDR1 is KGHDR, CDR2 SFDVKD, per germline. DNA for the CDR3: TGTGCCACCAGTGATCCCCAAGCGGGGACACCGAACACCGGGGAGCTGTTTTTT. Protein sequence: CATSDPQAGTPNTGELFF.

The rearrangement uses TRBV11-2 and TRBJ2-4; 8 bases are a match to TRBD2. The CDR3 runs to 19 residues. The V gene's germline CDR1 is SGHAT and CDR2 FQNNGV. The V gene end was trimmed by 3 bases and the J gene end by 0 bases; junction bases not matched to a gene: 13. The CDR3 is CASSFPTTGGDGAKNIQYF. In DNA form, the CDR3 reads TGTGCCAGCAGCTTTCCGACCACGGGAGGGGACGGAGCCAAAAACATTCAGTACTTC. The variable domain in full, with the rest retrieved from reference TRBV11-2 and TRBJ2-4, is EAGVAQSPRYKIIEKRQSVAFWCNPISGHATLYWYQQILGQGPKLLIQFQNNGVVDDSQLPKDRFSAERLKGVDSTLKIQPAKLEDSAVYLCASSFPTTGGDGAKNIQYFGAGTRLSVL.